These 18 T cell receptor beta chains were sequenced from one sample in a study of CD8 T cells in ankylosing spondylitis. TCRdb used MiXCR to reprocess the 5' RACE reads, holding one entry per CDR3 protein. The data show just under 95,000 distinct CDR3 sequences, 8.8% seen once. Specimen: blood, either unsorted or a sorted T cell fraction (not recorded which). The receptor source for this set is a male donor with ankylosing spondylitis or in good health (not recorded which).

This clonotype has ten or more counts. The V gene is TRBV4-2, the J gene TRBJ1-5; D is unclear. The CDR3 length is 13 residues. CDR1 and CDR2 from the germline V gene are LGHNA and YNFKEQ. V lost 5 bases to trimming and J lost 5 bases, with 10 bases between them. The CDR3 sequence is CASSEPRDQPQHF. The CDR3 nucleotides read TGTGCCAGCAGCGAGCCCCGAGATCAGCCCCAGCATTTT.

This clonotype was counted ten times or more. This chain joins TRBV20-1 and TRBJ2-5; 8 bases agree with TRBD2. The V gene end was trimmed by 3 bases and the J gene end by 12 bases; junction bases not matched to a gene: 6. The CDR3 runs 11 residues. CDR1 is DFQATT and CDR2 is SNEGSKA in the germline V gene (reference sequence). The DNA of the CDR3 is TGCAGTGCTAGTAGACTAGCGTGGAAGTACTTC. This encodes CSASRLAWKYF.

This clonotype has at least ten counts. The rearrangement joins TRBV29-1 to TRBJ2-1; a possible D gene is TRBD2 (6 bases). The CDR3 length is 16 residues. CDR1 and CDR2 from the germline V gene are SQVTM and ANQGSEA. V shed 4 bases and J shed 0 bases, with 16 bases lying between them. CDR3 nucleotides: TGCAGCGTTGTTGGTGGGCTAGCGAGCTCCTACAATGAGCAGTTCTTC. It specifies CSVVGGLASSYNEQFF.

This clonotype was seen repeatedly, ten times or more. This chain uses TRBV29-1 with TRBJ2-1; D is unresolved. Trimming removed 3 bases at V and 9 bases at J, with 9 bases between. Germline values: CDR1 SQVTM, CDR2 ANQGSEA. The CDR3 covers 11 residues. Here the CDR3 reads CSVEGLGEQFF. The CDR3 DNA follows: TGCAGCGTTGAGGGGTTGGGTGAGCAGTTCTTC.

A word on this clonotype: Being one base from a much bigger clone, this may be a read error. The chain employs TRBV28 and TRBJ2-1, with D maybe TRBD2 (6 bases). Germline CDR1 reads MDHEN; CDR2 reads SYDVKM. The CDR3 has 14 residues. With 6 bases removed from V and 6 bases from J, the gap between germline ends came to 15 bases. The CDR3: CASRLLARCNEQFF. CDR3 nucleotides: TGTGCCAGCAGACTTCTAGCGAGGTGCAATGAGCAGTTCTTC.

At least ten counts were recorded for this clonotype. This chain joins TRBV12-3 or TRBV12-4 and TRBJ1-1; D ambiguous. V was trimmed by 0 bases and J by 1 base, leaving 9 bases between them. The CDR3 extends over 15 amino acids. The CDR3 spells CASSLARGGNTEAFF. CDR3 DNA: TGTGCCAGCAGTTTAGCGCGGGGAGGGAACACTGAAGCTTTCTTT.

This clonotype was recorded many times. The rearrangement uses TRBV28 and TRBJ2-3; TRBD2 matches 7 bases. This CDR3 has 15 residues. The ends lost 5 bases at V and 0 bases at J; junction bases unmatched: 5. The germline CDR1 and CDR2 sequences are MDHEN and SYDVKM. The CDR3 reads CASSIHSGSTDTQYF. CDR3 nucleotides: TGTGCCAGCAGTATCCATAGCGGGAGCACAGATACGCAGTATTTT.

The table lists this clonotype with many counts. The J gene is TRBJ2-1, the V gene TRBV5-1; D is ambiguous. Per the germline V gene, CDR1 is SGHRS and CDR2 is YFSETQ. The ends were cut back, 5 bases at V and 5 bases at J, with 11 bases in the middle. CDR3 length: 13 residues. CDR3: CASSPGNNNEQFF. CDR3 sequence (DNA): TGCGCCAGCAGTCCCGGTAATAACAATGAGCAGTTCTTC.

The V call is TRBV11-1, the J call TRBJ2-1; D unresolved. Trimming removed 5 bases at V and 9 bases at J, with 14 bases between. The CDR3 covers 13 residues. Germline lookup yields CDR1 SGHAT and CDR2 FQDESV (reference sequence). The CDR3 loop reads CASSTPAVVEQFF. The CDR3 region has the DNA TGTGCCAGCAGCACTCCTGCCGTGGTTGAGCAGTTCTTC.

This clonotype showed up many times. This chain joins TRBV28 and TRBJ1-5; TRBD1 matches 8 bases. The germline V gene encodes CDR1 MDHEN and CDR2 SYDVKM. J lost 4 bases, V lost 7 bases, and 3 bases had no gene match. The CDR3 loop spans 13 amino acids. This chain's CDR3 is CASTRQGNQPQHF. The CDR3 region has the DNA TGTGCCAGCACTCGACAGGGGAATCAGCCCCAGCATTTT. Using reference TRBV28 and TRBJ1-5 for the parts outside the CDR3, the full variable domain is DVKVTQSSRYLVKRTGEKVFLECVQDMDHENMFWYRQDPGLGLRLIYFSYDVKMKEKGDIPEGYSVSREKKERFSLILESASTNQTSMYLCASTRQGNQPQHFGDGTRLSIL.

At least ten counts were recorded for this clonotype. DNA of the CDR3: TGTGCCAGCAGTGGAGTTAGCGGCACCGGGGAGCTGTTTTTT. This translates into CASSGVSGTGELFF. J is TRBJ2-2 and V is TRBV2; D perhaps matches TRBD2 (6 bases). V dropped 4 bases and J dropped 4 bases, with 10 bases sitting between them. CDR1 SNHLY and CDR2 FYNNEI come from the germline V gene. The CDR3 is made up of 14 amino acids.

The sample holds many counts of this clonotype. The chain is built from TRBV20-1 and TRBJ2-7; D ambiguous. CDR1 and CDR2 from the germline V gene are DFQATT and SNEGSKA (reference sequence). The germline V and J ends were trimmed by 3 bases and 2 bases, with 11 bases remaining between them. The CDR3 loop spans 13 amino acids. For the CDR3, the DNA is TGCAGTGCTAGTAGAAGAGGAGCCTACGAGCAGTACTTC. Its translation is CSASRRGAYEQYF.

The CDR3 region is CASSIGLAGPMTGELFF. Here the CDR3 DNA reads TGTGCCAGTAGTATAGGTCTAGCGGGCCCAATGACCGGGGAGCTGTTTTTT. The chain is built from TRBV19 and TRBJ2-2; 8 bases match TRBD2. Germline V gives CDR1 LNHDA, CDR2 SQIVND (reference sequence). V trimming: 1 base; J trimming: 5 bases; junction bases outside the gene matches: 9. This CDR3 contains 17 residues.

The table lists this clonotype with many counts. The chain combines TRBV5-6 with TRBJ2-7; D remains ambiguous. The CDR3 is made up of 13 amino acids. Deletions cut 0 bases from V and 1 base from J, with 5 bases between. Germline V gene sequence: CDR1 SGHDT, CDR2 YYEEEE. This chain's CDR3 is CASSLVGSYEQYF. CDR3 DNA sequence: TGTGCCAGCAGCTTGGTTGGGTCCTACGAGCAGTACTTC.

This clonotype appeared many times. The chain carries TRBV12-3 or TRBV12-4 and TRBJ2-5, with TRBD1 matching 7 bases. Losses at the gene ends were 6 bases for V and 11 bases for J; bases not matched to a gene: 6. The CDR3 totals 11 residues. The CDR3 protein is CASRQTGPQYF. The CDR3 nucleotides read TGTGCCAGCAGGCAGACAGGGCCTCAGTACTTC.

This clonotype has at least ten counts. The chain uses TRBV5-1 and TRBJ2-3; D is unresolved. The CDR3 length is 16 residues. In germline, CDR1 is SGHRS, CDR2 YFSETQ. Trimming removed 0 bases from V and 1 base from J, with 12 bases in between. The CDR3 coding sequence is TGCGCCAGCAGCTTGGTTCCCGGGCTTGGCACAGATACGCAGTATTTT. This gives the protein CASSLVPGLGTDTQYF.

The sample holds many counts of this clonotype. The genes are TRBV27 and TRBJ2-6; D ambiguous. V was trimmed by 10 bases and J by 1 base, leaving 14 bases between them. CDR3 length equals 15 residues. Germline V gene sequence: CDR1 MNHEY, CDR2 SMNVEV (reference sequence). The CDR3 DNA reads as TGTGCCACGTGGGCAGCATCTTCTGGGGCCAACGTCCTGACTTTC. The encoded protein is CATWAASSGANVLTF.

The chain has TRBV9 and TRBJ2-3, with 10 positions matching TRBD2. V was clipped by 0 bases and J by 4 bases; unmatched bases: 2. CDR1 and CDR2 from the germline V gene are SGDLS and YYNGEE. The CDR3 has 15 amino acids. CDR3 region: CASSVAGLAADTQYF. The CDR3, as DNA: TGTGCCAGCAGCGTAGCTGGACTAGCGGCAGATACGCAGTATTTT.